This T cell receptor (beta chain) was found in a study of blood T cell repertoires in COVID-19. The repertoire was sequenced with immunoSEQ multiplex PCR; TCRdb's copy has only in-frame clones and lacks some. The sample includes about 200,000 clones, almost 90% of them seen just once. The CDR3 has 16 residues. V shed 0 bases and J shed 2 bases, with 13 bases lying between them. Germline loops: CDR1 LGHNA, CDR2 YNFKEQ. The sequencing input was peripheral blood. This sequence originates from a man younger than 35 with active or convalescent COVID-19. V is TRBV4-2 and J is TRBJ2-5; possible D gene TRBD2, 6 bases. CDR3 sequence reads: CASSQEWLALQETQYF. As DNA, the CDR3 is TGTGCCAGCAGCCAAGAATGGCTAGCGTTACAAGAGACCCAGTACTTC.